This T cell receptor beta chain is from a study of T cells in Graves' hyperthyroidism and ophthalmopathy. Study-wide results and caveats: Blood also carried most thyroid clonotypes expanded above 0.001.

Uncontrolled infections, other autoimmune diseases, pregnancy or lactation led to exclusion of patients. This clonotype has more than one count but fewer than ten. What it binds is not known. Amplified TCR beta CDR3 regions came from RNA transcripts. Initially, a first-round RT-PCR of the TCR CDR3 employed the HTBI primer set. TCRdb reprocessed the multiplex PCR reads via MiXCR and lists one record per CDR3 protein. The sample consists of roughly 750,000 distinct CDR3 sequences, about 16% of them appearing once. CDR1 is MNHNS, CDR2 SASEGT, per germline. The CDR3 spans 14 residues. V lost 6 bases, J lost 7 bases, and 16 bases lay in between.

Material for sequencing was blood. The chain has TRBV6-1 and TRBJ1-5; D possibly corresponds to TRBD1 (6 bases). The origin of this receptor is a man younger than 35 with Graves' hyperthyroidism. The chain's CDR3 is CASRGRGARQPQHF. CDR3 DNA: TGTGCCAGCAGGGGAAGGGGGGCGAGACAGCCCCAGCATTTT.